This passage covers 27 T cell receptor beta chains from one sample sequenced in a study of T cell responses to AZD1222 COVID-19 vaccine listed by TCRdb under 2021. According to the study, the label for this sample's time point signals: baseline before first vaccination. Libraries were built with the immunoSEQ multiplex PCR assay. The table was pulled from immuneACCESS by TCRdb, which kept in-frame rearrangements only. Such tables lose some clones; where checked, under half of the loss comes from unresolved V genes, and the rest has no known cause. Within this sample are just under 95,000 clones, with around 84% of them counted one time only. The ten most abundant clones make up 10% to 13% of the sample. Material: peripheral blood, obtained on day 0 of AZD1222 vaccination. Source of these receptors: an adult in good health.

The CDR3 region is CASSESTGTGNTIYF. The CDR3 region has the DNA TGCGCCAGCAGTGAGTCAACAGGGACTGGAAACACCATATATTTT. V gene TRBV10-1 combines with J gene TRBJ1-3; weak D call: TRBD1 (6 bases). This CDR3 is 15 amino acids long. V was clipped by 0 bases and J by 2 bases, with 8 bases between them. Germline lookup yields CDR1 WNHNN and CDR2 SYGVQD (reference sequence).

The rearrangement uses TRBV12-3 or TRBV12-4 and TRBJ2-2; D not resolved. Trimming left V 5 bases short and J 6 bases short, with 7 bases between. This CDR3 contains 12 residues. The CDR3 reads CASSLSAGELFF. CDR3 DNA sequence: TGTGCCAGCAGTCTCAGCGCCGGGGAGCTGTTTTTT.

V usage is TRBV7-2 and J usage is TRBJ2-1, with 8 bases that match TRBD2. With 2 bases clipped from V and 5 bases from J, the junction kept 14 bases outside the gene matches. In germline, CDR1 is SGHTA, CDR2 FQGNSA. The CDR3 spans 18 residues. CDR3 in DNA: TGTGCCAGCAGCTTATTGGCCGGGGGGGCCCCCGGGGACAATGAGCAGTTCTTC. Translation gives CASSLLAGGAPGDNEQFF. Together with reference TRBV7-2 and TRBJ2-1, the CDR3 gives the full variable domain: GAGVSQSPSNKVTEKGKDVELRCDPISGHTALYWYRQSLGQGLEFLIYFQGNSAPDKSGLPSDRFSAERTGGSVSTLTIQRTQQEDSAVYLCASSLLAGGAPGDNEQFFGPGTRLTVL.

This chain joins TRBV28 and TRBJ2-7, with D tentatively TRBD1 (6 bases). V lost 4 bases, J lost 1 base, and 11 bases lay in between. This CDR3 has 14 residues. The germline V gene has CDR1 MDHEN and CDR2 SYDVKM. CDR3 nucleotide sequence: TGTGCCAGCAGTTCACAGGGTATTTCCTACGAGCAGTACTTC. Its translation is CASSSQGISYEQYF.

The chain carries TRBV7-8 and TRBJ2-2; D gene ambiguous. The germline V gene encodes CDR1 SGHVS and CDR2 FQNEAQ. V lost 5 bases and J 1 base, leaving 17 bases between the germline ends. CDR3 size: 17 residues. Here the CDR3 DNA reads TGTGCCAGCAGCCTCAGCTTAGGGTACGGGAACACCGGGGAGCTGTTTTTT. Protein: CASSLSLGYGNTGELFF.

The CDR3 loop is CASSPTGTGWDQPQHF. CDR3 sequence (DNA): TGTGCCAGCAGCCCCACCGGGACAGGGTGGGATCAGCCCCAGCATTTT. V gene TRBV7-2 combines with J gene TRBJ1-5; 9 bases are shared with TRBD1. V lost 5 bases and J lost 5; bases outside the gene matches: 10. CDR1 is SGHTA and CDR2 is FQGNSA in the germline V gene. The CDR3 is 16 amino acids.

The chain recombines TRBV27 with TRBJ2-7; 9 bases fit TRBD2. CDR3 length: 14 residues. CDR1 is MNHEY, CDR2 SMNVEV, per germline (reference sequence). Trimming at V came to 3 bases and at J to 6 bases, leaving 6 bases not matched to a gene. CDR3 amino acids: CASSFSGSLSEQYF. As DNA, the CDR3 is TGTGCCAGCAGTTTTAGCGGGAGTTTGTCCGAGCAGTACTTC.

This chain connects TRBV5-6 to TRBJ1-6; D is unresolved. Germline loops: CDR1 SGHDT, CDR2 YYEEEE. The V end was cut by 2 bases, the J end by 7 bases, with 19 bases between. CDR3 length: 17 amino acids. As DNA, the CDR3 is TGTGCCAGCAGCTTAGGAACGCGAATCCCCCCAAATTCACCCCTCCACTTT. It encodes CASSLGTRIPPNSPLHF. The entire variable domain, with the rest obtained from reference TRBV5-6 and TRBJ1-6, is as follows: DAGVTQSPTHLIKTRGQQVTLRCSPKSGHDTVSWYQQALGQGPQFIFQYYEEEERQRGNFPDRFSGHQFPNYSSELNVNALLLGDSALYLCASSLGTRIPPNSPLHFGNGTRLTVT.

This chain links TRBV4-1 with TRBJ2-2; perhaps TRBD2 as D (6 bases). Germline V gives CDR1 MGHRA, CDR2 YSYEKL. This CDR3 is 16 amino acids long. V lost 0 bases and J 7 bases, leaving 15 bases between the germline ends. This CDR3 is CASSQDGSGGVGELFF. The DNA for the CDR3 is TGCGCCAGCAGCCAAGACGGTAGCGGCGGTGTCGGGGAGCTGTTTTTT.

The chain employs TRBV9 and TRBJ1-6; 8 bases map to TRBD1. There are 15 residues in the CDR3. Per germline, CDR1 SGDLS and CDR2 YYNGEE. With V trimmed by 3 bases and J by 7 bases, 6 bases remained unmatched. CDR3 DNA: TGTGCCAGCAGCGCCACCGGGACAGGCAATTCACCCCTCCACTTT. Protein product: CASSATGTGNSPLHF.

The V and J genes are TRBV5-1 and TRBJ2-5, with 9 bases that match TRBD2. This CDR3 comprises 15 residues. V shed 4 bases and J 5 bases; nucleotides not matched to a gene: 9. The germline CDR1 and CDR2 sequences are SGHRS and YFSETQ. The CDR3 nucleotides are TGCGCCAGCAGCCAACAAAGCGGGAGGTCGGAGACCCAGTACTTC. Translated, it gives CASSQQSGRSETQYF.

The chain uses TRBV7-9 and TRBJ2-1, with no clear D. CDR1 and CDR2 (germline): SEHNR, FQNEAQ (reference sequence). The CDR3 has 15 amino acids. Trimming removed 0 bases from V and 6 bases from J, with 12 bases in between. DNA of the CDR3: TGTGCCAGCAGCTTAGCCCAGGCAGAAGCCAATGAGCAGTTCTTC. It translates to CASSLAQAEANEQFF.

The CDR3 region has the DNA TGTGCCAGCAGCTTGGTTCGGGACAGTTCTGAGACCTTC. It codes for CASSLVRDSSETF. V usage is TRBV5-4 and J usage is TRBJ1-2, with TRBD1 identical over 7 bases. There are 13 residues in the CDR3. Germline V gene lookup returns CDR1 SGHNT and CDR2 YYREEE (reference sequence). V lost 0 bases and J lost 14; bases outside the gene matches: 10. The full variable domain, with the rest looked up from reference TRBV5-4 and TRBJ1-2, is ETGVTQSPTHLIKTRGQQVTLRCSSQSGHNTVSWYQQALGQGPQFIFQYYREEENGRGNFPPRFSGLQFPNYSSELNVNALELDDSALYLCASSLVRDSSETFGSGTRLTVV.

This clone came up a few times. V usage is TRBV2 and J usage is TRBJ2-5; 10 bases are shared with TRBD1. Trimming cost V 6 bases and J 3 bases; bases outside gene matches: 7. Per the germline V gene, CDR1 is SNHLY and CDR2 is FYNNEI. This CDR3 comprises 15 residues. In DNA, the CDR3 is TGTGCCAGCAGCTTCCGAGGACAGGGGGAAGAGACCCAGTACTTC. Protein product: CASSFRGQGEETQYF.

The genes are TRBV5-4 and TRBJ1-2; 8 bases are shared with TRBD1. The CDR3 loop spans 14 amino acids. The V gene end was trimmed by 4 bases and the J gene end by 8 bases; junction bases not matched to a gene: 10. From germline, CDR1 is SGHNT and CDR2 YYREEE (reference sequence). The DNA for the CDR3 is TGTGCCAGCAGCCCGGACAGGGCCCTAAGGGGCTACACCTTC. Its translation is CASSPDRALRGYTF.

The CDR3 is CASSLVQRDYNEQFF. DNA for the CDR3: TGTGCCAGCAGCTTGGTCCAGCGGGACTACAATGAGCAGTTCTTC. The chain employs TRBV5-6 and TRBJ2-1; TRBD2 agrees at 7 bases. The trim removed 0 bases at V and 3 bases at J, leaving 3 bases unmatched. This CDR3 has 15 residues. Germline CDR1 is SGHDT and CDR2 is YYEEEE. The full variable domain, rest sourced from reference TRBV5-6 and TRBJ2-1, is DAGVTQSPTHLIKTRGQQVTLRCSPKSGHDTVSWYQQALGQGPQFIFQYYEEEERQRGNFPDRFSGHQFPNYSSELNVNALLLGDSALYLCASSLVQRDYNEQFFGPGTRLTVL.

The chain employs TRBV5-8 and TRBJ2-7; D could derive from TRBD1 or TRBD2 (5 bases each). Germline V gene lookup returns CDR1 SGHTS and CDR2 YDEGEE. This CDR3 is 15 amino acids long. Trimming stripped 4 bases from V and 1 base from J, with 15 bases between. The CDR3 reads CASSHATGRSYEQYF. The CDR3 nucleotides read TGTGCCAGCAGCCACGCCACGGGACGGTCCTACGAGCAGTACTTC. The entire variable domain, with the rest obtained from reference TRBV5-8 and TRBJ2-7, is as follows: EAGVTQSPTHLIKTRGQQATLRCSPISGHTSVYWYQQALGLGLQFLLWYDEGEERNRGNFPPRFSGRQFPNYSSELNVNALELEDSALYLCASSHATGRSYEQYFGPGTRLTVT.

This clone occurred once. Here the CDR3 reads CASSLGTGANYGYTF. The CDR3 DNA reads as TGTGCCAGCAGCTTAGGGACAGGAGCTAACTATGGCTACACCTTC. The rearrangement joins TRBV7-2 to TRBJ1-2, with 7 bases identical to TRBD1. V lost 1 base and J lost 0; bases outside the gene matches: 2. The CDR3 contains 15 residues. The germline gives CDR1 SGHTA, CDR2 FQGNSA.

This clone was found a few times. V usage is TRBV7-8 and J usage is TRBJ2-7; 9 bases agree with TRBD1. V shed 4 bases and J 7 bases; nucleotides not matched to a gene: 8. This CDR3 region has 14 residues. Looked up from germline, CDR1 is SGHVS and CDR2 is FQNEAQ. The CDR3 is CASSYRTGAEEQYF. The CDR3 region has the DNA TGTGCCAGCAGCTATAGGACAGGGGCTGAAGAGCAGTACTTC.

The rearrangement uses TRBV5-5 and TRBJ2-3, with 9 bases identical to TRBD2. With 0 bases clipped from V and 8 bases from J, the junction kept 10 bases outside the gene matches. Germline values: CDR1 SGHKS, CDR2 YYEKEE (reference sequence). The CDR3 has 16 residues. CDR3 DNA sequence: TGTGCCAGCAGCTTGGCCAAGTCGGCTAGCGGGACTACGCAGTATTTT. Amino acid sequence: CASSLAKSASGTTQYF.

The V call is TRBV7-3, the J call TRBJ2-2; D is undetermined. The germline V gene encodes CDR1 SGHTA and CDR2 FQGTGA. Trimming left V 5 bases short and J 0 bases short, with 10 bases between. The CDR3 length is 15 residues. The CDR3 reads CASSQNGPNTGELFF. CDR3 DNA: TGTGCCAGCAGCCAAAACGGCCCGAACACCGGGGAGCTGTTTTTT.

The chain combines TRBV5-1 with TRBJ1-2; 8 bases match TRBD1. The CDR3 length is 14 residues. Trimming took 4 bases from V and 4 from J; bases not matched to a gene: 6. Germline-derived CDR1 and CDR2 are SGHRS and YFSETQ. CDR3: CASSPGGVLYGYTF. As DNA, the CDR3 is TGCGCCAGCAGCCCAGGGGGCGTTCTCTATGGCTACACCTTC.

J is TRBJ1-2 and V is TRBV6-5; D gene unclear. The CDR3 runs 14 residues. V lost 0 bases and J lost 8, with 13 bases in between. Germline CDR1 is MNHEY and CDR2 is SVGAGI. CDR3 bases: TGTGCCAGCAGTTACTCTACTGGGCCTGGGGGCTACACCTTC. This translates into CASSYSTGPGGYTF.

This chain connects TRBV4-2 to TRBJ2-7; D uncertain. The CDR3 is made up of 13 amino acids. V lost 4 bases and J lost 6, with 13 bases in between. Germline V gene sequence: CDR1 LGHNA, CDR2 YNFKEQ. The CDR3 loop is CASSLPPPSEQYF. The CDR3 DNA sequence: TGTGCCAGCAGCCTACCCCCACCCTCCGAGCAGTACTTC.

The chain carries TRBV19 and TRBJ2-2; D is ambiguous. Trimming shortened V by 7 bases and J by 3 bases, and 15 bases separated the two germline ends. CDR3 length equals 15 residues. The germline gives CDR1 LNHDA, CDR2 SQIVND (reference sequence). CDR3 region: CASKQNAADTGELFF. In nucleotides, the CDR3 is TGTGCCAGTAAACAAAACGCTGCCGACACCGGGGAGCTGTTTTTT. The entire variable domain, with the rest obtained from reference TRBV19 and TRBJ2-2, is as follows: DGGITQSPKYLFRKEGQNVTLSCEQNLNHDAMYWYRQDPGQGLRLIYYSQIVNDFQKGDIAEGYSVSREKKESFPLTVTSAQKNPTAFYLCASKQNAADTGELFFGEGSRLTVL.

CDR3 protein: CASTKLAGLKETQYF. The CDR3 DNA reads as TGTGCCAGCACCAAACTAGCGGGTCTAAAAGAGACCCAGTACTTC. The V gene is TRBV2, the J gene TRBJ2-5; 9 bases are shared with TRBD2. Germline values: CDR1 SNHLY, CDR2 FYNNEI. V was pared by 7 bases and J by 3 bases, with 9 bases of the junction left unmatched. This CDR3 is 15 amino acids long.

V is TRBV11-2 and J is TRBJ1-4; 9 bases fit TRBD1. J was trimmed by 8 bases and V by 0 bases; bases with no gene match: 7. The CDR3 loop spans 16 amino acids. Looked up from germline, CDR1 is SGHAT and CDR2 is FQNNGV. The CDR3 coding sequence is TGTGCCAGCAGCTTAGATCCGGGGACAGGGAGCGAAAAACTGTTTTTT. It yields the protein CASSLDPGTGSEKLFF.